A single count supports the clone carrying this T cell receptor (beta chain). Its antigen is unknown. The entry originates in a study of T cell responses to AZD1222 COVID-19 vaccine. On the study more broadly: Pooled in the analysis were second doses at about 4 or about 12 weeks.

Sequencing used immunoSEQ multiplex PCR; TCRdb keeps in-frame clones, though not all of them. The sample gives some 150,000 clones, about nine tenths of which show up once; about 1.7% is in the top ten. Study conclusions and caveats: Most donors were white British and more were female, and clonal diversity was possibly underestimated. Seropositive AZD1222 recipients at baseline numbered only five or six.

CDR3 length equals 14 residues. From germline, CDR1 is MDHEN and CDR2 SYDVKM. With 2 bases clipped from V and 7 bases from J, the junction kept 3 bases outside the gene matches. This receptor was identified in an adult in good health. The gene calls are TRBV28 and TRBJ1-1; 11 bases fit TRBD1. The specimen was peripheral blood, collected on day 0 of AZD1222 vaccination. CDR3 in amino acids: CASSLPGTGGEAFF. In DNA, the CDR3 is TGTGCCAGCAGTTTACCTGGGACAGGGGGTGAAGCTTTCTTT. The entire variable domain, with the rest obtained from reference TRBV28 and TRBJ1-1, is as follows: DVKVTQSSRYLVKRTGEKVFLECVQDMDHENMFWYRQDPGLGLRLIYFSYDVKMKEKGDIPEGYSVSREKKERFSLILESASTNQTSMYLCASSLPGTGGEAFFGQGTRLTVV.